This T cell receptor beta chain derives from a study of OX40 agonist ivuxolimab in advanced cancers. Overall study findings and caveats: Nonresponders, in some cases, also had low normalized T-cell clonal expansion. Not determined was the antigen specificity of the expanded peripheral T cells. Partial responders receiving 0.1-3.0 mg/kg showed among the lowest clonal expansion.

Sequencing was performed with immunoSEQ multiplex PCR; in TCRdb, only in-frame clones are kept and a portion is missing. The table lists approximately 94,000 clones, around 89% of them singletons, with approximately 0.16% in the top ten. Germline CDR1 is LNHNV and CDR2 is YYDKDF (reference sequence). V dropped 0 bases and J dropped 7 bases, with 12 bases sitting between them. This CDR3 spans 15 amino acids. On this clone itself: Its antigen is currently unknown.

Samples of blood were obtained at baseline, on cycle 4 day 1, and on cycle 7 day 1. The chain links TRBV15 to TRBJ1-4, with D maybe TRBD1 (5 bases). This TCR was sampled from an adult with an advanced solid tumor such as melanoma, head and neck, liver or kidney cancer. The sequenced sample was CD4+ or CD8+ T cells sorted from blood, obtained in a trial of the OX40 agonist ivuxolimab. The chain's CDR3 is CATSRDWGGGEKLFF. CDR3 coding DNA: TGTGCCACCAGCAGAGATTGGGGCGGAGGTGAAAAACTGTTTTTT.